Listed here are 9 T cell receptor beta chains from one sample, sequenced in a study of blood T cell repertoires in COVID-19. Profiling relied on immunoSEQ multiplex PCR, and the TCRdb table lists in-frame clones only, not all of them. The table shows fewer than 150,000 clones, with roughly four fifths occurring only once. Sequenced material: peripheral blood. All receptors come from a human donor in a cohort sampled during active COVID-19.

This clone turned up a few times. As DNA, the CDR3 is TGTGCCAGCAGCCCGCAAGGGTCGACTAGCGGACAAGAGACCCAGTACTTC. Residues: CASSPQGSTSGQETQYF. J is TRBJ2-5 and V is TRBV27; 9 bases line up with TRBD2. With 6 bases clipped from V and 2 bases from J, the junction kept 13 bases outside the gene matches. This CDR3 spans 17 amino acids. Germline V CDR1 and CDR2: MNHEY, SMNVEV (reference sequence).

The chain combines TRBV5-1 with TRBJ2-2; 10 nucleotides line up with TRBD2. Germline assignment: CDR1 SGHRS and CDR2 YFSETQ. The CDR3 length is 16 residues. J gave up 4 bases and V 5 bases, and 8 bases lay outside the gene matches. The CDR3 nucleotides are TGCGCCAGCAGTACTCTAGCGGGGGACTTCACCGGGGAGCTGTTTTTT. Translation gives CASSTLAGDFTGELFF.

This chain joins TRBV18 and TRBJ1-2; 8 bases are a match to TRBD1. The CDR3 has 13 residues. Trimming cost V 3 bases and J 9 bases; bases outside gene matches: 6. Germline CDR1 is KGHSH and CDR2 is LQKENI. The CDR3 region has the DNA TGTGCCAGCTCACCGCCGGACAGGGCGAGCTACACCTTC. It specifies CASSPPDRASYTF.

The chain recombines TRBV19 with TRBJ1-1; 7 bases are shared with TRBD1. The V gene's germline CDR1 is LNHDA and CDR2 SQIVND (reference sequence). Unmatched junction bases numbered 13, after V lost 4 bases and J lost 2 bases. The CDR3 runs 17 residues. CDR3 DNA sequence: TGTGCCAGTAGTACCCCAACAGGGGTTGCATACAACACTGAAGCTTTCTTT. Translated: CASSTPTGVAYNTEAFF.

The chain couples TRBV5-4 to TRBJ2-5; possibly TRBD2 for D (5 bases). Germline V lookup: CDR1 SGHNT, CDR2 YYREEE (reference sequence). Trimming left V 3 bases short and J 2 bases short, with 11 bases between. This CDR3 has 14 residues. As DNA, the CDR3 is TGTGCCAGCAGCTCCCAACTAGTTCAAGAGACCCAGTACTTC. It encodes CASSSQLVQETQYF.

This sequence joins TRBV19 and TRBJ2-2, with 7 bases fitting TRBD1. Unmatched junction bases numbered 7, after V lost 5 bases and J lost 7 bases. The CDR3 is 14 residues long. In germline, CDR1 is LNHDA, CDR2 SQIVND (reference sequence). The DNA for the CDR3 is TGTGCCAGTAGTGCTACAGGGGTAGGCGGGGAGCTGTTTTTT. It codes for CASSATGVGGELFF.

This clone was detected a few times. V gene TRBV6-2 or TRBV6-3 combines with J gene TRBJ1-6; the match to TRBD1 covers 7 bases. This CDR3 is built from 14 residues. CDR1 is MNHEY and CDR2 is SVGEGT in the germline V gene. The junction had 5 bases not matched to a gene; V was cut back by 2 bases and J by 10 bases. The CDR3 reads CASSYTGQNSPLHF. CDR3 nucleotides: TGTGCCAGCAGTTACACGGGACAGAACTCACCCCTCCACTTT.

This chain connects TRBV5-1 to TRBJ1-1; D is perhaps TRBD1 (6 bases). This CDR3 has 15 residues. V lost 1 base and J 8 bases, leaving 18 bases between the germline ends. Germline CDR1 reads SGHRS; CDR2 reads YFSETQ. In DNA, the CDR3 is TGCGCCAGCAGCTTGTGGGACAACACTCGGAGGGAAGCTTTCTTT. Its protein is CASSLWDNTRREAFF.

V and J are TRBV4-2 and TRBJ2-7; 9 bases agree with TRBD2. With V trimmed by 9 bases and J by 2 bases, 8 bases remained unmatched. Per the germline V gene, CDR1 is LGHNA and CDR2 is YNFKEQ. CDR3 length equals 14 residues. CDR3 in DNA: TGTGCCAGTAAAGAGGGACTAGCTACCTACGAGCAGTACTTC. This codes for CASKEGLATYEQYF.